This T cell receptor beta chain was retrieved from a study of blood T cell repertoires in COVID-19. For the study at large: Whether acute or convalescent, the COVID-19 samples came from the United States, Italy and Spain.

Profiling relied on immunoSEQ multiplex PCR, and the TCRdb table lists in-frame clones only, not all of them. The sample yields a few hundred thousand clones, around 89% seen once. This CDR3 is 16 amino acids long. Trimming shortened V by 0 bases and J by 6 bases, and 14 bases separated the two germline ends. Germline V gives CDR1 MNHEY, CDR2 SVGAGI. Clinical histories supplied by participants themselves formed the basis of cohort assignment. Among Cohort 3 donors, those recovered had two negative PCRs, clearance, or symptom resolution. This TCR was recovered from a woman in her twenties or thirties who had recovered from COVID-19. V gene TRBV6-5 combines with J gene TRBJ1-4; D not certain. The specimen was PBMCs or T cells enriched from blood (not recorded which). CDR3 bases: TGTGCCAGCAGTTACTCGGAGGGTGGGATTTATGAAAAACTGTTTTTT. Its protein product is CASSYSEGGIYEKLFF.